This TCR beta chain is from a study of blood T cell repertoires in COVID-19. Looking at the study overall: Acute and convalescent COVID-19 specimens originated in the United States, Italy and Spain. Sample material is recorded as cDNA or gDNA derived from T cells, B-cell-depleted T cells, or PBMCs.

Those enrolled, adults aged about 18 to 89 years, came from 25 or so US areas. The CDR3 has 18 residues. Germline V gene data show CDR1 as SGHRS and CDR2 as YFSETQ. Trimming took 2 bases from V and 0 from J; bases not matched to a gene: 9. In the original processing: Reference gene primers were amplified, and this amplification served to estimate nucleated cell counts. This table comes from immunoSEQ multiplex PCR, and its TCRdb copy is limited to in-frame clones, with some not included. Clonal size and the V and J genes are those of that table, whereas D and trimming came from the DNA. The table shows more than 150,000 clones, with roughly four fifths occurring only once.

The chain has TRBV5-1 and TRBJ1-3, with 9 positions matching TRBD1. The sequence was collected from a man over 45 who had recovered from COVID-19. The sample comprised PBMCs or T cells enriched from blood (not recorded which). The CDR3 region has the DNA TGCGCCAGCAGCTTACAGGGGGCGCCTGGACTCTCTGGAAACACCATATATTTT. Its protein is CASSLQGAPGLSGNTIYF.